This T cell receptor (beta chain) was observed in a study of T cells expressing NK-cell markers (dated by TCRdb to 2018 to 2021). Regarding the study in general: In sorted CD3+CD56+NKG2C+, CD3+CD56+NKG2C- and CD3+CD56-NKG2C+ T-cell subsets from about 8 donors, TCR beta-chain repertoires were profiled. Among the eight sequenced donors, only one was HCMV-seronegative, while the other seven were HCMV-seropositive. The study sequenced eight donors, all healthy volunteers chosen at random: three men and five women. The libraries were sequenced on Illumina HiSeq 2000/2500, MiSeq or NextSeq, producing 2 x 150 bp reads. General study outcomes and caveats: Whether the expanded NKG2C-expressing T cell clones were specific for HCMV antigens remained unclear. Those dominant clonotypes were again the most abundant among CD3+CD56-NKG2C+ cells in four donors, at about 28.3-65%. In 5 to 7 donors, the dominant CD3+CD56+NKG2C+ clonotypes ranked among the top 10 CD8+ clonotypes, making up about 1.0-7.5% of CD8+ T cells.

Reading from cysteine to phenylalanine, the CDR3 counts 15 amino acids. The protein alone is recorded here. HCMV-specific IgG was detected in serum with a commercial ELISA kit to determine HCMV serostatus. Peripheral blood mononuclear cells were isolated from blood by Ficoll density gradient centrifugation. A note on this clonotype: Its antigen is currently not known.

The sequencing machine was an Illumina HiSeq 2000. The TCR beta cDNA libraries were made using 5'RACE template switching, a step that added both a universal primer site and unique molecular identifiers. cDNA synthesis was primed from the TCR beta constant segment and was followed by two successive PCR amplification steps. The study's processing was this. MIGEC handled demultiplexing of the reads and grouping by UMI, while MiTCR was used to assemble and quantify clonotypes. To exclude erroneous sequences, any TCR cDNA sequence not supported by at least two reads was discarded. The tcR package was used for downstream repertoire analysis, and clonotypes were matched across fractions by CDR3 nucleotide sequence plus V segment. Antigen specificity was annotated against VDJdb with VDJmatch, allowing one amino acid substitution in CDR3. Reads reprocessed by TCRdb are summarized as one entry per CDR3 protein sequence, and DNA is absent. These V and J calls rely on TCRdb rather than the paper's analysis. The sample table records 350,000 to 400,000 distinct CDR3 sequences. In total, the top ten clones hold about 10% of the sample.

Rearrangement joined TRBV12-3 or TRBV12-4 to TRBJ1-5. This clonotype was obtained from a woman aged 45-65 years in good health. Donor details come from another sample of the same person, matched by shared clones. The sample was blood T cells: a sorted CD56 or NKG2C T cell subset, CD4+ or CD8+ T cells, or bulk PBMC T cells (not recorded which). The CDR3 region has the sequence CASSQDLWSNQPQHF.